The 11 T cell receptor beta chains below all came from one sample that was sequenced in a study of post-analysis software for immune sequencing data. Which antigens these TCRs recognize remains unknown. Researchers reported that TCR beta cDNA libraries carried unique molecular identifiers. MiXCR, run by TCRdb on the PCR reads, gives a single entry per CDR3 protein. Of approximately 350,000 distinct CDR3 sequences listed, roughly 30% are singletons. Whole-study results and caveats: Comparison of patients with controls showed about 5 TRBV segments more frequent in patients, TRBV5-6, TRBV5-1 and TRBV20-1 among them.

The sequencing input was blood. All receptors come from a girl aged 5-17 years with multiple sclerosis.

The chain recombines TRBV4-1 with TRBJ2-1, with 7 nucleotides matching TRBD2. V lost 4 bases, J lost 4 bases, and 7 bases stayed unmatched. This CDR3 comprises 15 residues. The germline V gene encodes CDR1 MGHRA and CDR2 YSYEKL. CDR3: CASSPRGGAYNEQFF. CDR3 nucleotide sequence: TGCGCCAGCAGCCCGCGGGGAGGGGCGTACAATGAGCAGTTCTTC.

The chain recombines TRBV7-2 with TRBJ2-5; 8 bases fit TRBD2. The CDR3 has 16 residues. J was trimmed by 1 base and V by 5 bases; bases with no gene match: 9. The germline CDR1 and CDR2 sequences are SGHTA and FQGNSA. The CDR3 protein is CASSPQVAGTQETQYF. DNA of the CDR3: TGTGCCAGCAGCCCCCAGGTAGCGGGGACCCAAGAGACCCAGTACTTC.

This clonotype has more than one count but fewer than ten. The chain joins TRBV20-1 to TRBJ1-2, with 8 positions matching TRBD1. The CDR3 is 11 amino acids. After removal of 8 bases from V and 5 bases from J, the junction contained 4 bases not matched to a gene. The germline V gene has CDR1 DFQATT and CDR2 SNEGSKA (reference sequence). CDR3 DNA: TGCAGTTCCGACAGGGGTTATGGCTACACCTTC. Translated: CSSDRGYGYTF.

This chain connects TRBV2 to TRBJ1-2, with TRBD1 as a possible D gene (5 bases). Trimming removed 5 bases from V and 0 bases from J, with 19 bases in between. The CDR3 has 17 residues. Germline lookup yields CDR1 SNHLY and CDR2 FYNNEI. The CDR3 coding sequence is TGTGCCAGCAGTCTTGGACGCAGGAGGGGAGCTAACTATGGCTACACCTTC. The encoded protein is CASSLGRRRGANYGYTF.

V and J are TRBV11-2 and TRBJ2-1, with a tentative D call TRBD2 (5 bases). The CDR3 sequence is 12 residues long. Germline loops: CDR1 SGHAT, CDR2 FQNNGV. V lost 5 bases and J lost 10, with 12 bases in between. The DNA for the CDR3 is TGTGCCAGCAGCCACTCGGGATCGGAGCAGTTCTTC. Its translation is CASSHSGSEQFF.

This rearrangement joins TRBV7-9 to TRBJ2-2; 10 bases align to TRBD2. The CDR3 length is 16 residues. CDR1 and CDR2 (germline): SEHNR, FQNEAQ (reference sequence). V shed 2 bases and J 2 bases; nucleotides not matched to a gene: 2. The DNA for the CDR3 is TGTGCCAGCAGCTTAAAGCGGGGGGGCAACACCGGGGAGCTGTTTTTT. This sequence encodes CASSLKRGGNTGELFF.

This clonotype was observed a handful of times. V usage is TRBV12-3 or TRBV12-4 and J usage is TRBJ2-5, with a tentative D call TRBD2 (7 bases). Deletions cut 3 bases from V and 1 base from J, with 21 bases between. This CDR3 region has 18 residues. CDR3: CASSLLVGAGALQETQYF. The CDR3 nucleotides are TGTGCCAGCAGTTTGTTGGTGGGGGCGGGGGCCCTCCAAGAGACCCAGTACTTC.

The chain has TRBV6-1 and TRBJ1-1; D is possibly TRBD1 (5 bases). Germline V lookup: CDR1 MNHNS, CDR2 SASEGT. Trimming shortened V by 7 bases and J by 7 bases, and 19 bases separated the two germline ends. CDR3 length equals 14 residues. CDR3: CASTQTGPRIEAFF. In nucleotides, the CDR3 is TGTGCCAGCACTCAAACAGGTCCCAGGATTGAAGCTTTCTTT.

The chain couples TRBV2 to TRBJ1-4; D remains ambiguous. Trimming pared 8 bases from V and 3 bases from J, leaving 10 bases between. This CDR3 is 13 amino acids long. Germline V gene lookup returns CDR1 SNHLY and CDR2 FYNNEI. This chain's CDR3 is CASLRAANEKLFF. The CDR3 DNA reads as TGTGCCAGCCTCCGGGCAGCTAATGAAAAACTGTTTTTT.

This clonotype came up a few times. In DNA, the CDR3 is TGTGCCAGCAGTTACTCGGGGAGATCCAATGAGCAGTTCTTC. This encodes CASSYSGRSNEQFF. The rearrangement links TRBV6-2 or TRBV6-3 to TRBJ2-1, with D possibly TRBD2 on 5 matching bases. This CDR3 has 14 amino acids. Trimming took off 0 bases at V and 6 bases at J, with 9 bases between the two ends. CDR1 is MNHEY, CDR2 SVGEGT, per germline.

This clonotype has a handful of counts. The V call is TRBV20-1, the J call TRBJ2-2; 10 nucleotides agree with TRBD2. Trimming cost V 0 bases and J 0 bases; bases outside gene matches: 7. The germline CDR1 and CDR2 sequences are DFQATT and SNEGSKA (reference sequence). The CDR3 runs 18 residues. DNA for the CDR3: TGCAGTGCTAGAGAGGCAGTAGCGGGGGGTCCGAACACCGGGGAGCTGTTTTTT. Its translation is CSAREAVAGGPNTGELFF.